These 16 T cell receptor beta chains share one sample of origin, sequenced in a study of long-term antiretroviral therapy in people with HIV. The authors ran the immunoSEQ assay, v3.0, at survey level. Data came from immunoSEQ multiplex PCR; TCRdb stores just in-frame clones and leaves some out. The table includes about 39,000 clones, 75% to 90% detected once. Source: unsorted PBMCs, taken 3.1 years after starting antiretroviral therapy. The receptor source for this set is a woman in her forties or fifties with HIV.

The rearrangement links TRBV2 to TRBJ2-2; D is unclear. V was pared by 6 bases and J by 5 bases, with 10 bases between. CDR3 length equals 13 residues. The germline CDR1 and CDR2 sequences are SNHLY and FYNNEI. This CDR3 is CASRVESTGELFF. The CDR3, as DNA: TGTGCCAGCAGGGTCGAGTCAACCGGGGAGCTGTTTTTT. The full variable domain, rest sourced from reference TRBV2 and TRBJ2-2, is EPEVTQTPSHQVTQMGQEVILRCVPISNHLYFYWYRQILGQKVEFLVSFYNNEISEKSEIFDDQFSVERPDGSNFTLKIRSTKLEDSAMYFCASRVESTGELFFGEGSRLTVL.

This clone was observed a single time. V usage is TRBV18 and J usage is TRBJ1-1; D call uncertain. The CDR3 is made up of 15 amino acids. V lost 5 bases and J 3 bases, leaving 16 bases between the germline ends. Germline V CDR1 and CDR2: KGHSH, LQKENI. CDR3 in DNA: TGTGCCAGCTCAAAGGGCCCCGGGGAGTACACTGAAGCTTTCTTT. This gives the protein CASSKGPGEYTEAFF.

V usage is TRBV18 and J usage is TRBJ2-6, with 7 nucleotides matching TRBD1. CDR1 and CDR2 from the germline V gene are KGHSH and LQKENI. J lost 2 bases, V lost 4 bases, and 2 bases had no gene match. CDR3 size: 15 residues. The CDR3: CASSLQGPGANVLTF. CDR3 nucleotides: TGTGCCAGCTCACTACAGGGGCCTGGGGCCAACGTCCTGACTTTC.

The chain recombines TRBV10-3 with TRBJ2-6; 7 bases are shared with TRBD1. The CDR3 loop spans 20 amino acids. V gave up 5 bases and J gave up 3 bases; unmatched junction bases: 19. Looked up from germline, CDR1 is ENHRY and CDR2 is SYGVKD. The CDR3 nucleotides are TGTGCCATCAGTCAGCCCAAGAGGATAGGGGGCGCTTTTGGGGCCAACGTCCTGACTTTC. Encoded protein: CAISQPKRIGGAFGANVLTF.

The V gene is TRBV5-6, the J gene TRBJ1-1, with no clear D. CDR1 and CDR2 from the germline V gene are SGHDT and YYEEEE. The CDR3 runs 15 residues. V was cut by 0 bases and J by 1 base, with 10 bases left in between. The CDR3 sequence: CASSLVGSPNTEAFF. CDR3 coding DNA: TGTGCCAGCAGCTTGGTTGGGAGTCCGAACACTGAAGCTTTCTTT.

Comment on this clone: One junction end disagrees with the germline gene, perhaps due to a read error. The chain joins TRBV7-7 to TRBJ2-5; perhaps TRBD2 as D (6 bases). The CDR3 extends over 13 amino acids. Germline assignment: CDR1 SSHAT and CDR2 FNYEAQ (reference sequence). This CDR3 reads CASSSGNQETQYF. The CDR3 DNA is TGTGCTAGCAGTAGCGGTAACCAAGAGACCCAGTACTTC.

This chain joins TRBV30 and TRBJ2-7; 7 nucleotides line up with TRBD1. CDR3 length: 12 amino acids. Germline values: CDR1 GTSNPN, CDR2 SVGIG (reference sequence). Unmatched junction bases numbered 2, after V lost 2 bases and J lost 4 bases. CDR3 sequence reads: CAWSRQGYEQYF. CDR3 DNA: TGTGCCTGGAGTCGACAGGGTTACGAGCAGTACTTC.

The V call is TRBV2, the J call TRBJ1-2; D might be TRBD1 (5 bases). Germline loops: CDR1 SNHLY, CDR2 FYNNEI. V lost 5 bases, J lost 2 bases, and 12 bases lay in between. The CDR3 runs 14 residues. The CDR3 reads CASSPQGTNYGYTF. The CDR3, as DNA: TGTGCCAGCAGTCCCCAGGGAACCAACTATGGCTACACCTTC.

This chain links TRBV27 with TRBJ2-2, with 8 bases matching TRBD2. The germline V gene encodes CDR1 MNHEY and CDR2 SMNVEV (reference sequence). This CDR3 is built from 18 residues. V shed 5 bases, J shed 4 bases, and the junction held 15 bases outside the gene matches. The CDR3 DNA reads TGTGCCAGCAGTCAAACCCGTGGACTAGCCCAGGGCACCGGGGAGCTGTTTTTT. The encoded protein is CASSQTRGLAQGTGELFF.

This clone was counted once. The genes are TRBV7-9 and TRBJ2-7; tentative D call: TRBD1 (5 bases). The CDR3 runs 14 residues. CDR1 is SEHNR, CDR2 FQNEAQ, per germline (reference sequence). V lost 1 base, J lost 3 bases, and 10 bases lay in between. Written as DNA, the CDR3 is TGTGCCAGCAGCTTAGGGCAGGGAAACTACGAGCAGTACTTC. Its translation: CASSLGQGNYEQYF.

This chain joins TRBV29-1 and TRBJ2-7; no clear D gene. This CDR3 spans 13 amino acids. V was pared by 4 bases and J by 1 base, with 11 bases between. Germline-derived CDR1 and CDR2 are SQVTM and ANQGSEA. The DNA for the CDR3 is TGCAGCGTTGTTATGGGCCCTTCCTACGAGCAGTACTTC. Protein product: CSVVMGPSYEQYF.

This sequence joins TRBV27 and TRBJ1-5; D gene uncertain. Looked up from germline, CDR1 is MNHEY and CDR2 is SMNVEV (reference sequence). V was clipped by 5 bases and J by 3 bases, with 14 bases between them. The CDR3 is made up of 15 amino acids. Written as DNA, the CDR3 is TGTGCCAGCAGTCCTCTCGGAGGGCTCAATCAGCCCCAGCATTTT. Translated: CASSPLGGLNQPQHF.

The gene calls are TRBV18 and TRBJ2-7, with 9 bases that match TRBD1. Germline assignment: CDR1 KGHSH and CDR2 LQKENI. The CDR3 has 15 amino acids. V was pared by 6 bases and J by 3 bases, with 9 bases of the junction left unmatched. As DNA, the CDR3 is TGTGCCAGCTCCCGGGAACAGGGGGCGAACTACGAGCAGTACTTC. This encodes CASSREQGANYEQYF.

This chain's CDR3 is CASSADTEQFF. CDR3 bases: TGTGCCAGCAGTGCCGACACCGAGCAGTTCTTC. This chain connects TRBV6-6 to TRBJ2-1; no clear D gene. Trimming took off 5 bases at V and 10 bases at J, with 9 bases between the two ends. CDR1 MNHNY and CDR2 SVGAGI come from the germline V gene (reference sequence). The CDR3 sequence is 11 residues long.

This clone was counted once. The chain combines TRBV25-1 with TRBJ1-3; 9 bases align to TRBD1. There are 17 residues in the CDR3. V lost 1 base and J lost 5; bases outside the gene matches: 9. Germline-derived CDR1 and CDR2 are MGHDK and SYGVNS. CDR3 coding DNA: TGTGCCAGCAGTGAATGGAGGGACAGGGAAGGAAGAAACACCATATATTTT. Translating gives CASSEWRDREGRNTIYF.

In DNA, the CDR3 is TGTGCCAGCAGCTTACAAACAGGGGCTAGCAATCAGCCCCAGCATTTT. Encoded protein: CASSLQTGASNQPQHF. The chain has TRBV7-3 and TRBJ1-5, with 7 bases fitting TRBD1. This CDR3 spans 16 amino acids. The germline V gene has CDR1 SGHTA and CDR2 FQGTGA. J lost 0 bases, V lost 2 bases, and 4 bases had no gene match.